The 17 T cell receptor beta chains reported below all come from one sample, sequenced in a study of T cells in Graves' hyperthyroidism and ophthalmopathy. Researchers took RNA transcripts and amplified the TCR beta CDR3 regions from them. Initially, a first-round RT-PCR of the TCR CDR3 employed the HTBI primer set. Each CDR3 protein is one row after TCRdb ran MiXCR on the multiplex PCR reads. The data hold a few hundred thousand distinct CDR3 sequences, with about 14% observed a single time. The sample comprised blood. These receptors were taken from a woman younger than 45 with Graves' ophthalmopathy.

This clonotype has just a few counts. In nucleotides, the CDR3 is TGTGCCAGCAGAAAGGGGGCCTCCTACGAGCAGTACTTC. Amino acid sequence: CASRKGASYEQYF. This chain links TRBV28 with TRBJ2-7, with 7 bases that match TRBD1. Germline assignment: CDR1 MDHEN and CDR2 SYDVKM. CDR3 length equals 13 residues. V shed 6 bases, J shed 0 bases, and the junction held 2 bases outside the gene matches.

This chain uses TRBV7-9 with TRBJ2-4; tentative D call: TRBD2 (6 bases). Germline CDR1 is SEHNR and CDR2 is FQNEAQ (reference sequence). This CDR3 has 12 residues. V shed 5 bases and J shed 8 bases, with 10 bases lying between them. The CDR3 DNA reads TGTGCCAGCAGCCGGCCGGGAGACATTCAGTACTTC. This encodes CASSRPGDIQYF.

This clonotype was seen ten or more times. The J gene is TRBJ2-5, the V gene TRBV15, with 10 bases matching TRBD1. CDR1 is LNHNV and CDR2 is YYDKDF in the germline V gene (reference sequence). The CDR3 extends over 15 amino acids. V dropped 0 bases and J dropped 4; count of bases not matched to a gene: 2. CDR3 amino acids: CATSRDGQGGETQYF. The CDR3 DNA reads TGTGCCACCAGCAGAGATGGACAGGGGGGAGAGACCCAGTACTTC.

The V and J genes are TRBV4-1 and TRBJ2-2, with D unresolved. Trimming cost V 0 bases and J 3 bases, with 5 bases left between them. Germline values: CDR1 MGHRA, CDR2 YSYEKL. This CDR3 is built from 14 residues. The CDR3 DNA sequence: TGCGCCAGCAGCCAAGATGAGGACACCGGGGAGCTGTTTTTT. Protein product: CASSQDEDTGELFF.

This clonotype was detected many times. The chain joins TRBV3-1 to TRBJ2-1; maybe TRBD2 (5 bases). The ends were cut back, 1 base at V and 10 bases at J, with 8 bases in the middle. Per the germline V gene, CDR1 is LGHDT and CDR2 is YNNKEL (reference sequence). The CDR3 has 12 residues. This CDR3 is CASSQGGEEQFF. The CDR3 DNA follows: TGTGCCAGCAGCCAAGGTGGGGAGGAGCAGTTCTTC.

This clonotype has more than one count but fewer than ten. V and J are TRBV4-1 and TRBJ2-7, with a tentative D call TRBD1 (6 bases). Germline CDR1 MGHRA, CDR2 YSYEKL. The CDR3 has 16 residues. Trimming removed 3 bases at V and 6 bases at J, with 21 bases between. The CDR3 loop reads CASSQARGGQAFEQYF. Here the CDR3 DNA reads TGCGCCAGCAGCCAGGCCCGTGGGGGCCAGGCCTTCGAGCAGTACTTC.

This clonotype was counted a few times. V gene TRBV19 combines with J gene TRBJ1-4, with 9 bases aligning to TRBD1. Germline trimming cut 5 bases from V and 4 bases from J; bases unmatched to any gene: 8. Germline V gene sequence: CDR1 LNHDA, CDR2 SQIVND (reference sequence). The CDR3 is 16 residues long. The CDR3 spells CASSGTGTTGNEKLFF. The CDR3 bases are TGTGCCAGTAGTGGGACAGGGACTACGGGTAATGAAAAACTGTTTTTT.

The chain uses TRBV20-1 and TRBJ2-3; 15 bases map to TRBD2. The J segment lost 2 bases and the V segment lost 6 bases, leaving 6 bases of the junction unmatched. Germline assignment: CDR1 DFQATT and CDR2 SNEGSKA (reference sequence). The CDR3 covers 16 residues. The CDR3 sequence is CSAGGLAGGVTDTQYF. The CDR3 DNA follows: TGCAGTGCGGGAGGACTAGCGGGGGGGGTCACAGATACGCAGTATTTT.

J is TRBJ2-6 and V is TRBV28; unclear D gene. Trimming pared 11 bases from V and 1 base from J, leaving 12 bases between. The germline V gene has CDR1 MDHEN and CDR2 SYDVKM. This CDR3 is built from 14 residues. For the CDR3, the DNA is TGTGCCTGCCAGTGGAAATCTGGGGCCAACGTCCTGACTTTC. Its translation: CACQWKSGANVLTF.

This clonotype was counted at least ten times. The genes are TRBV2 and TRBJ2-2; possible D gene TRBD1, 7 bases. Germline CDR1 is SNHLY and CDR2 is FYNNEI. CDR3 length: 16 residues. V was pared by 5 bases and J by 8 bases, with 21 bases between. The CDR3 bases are TGTGCCAGCAGTCCCCGACAGGGACTTACTAGTGGGGAGCTGTTTTTT. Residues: CASSPRQGLTSGELFF.

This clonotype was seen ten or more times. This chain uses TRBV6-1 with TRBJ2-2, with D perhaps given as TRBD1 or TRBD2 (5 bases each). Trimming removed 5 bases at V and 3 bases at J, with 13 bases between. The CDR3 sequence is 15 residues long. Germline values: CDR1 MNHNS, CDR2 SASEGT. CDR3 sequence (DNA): TGTGCCAGCAGTTATGGACCGGGACACACCGGGGAGCTGTTTTTT. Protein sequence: CASSYGPGHTGELFF.

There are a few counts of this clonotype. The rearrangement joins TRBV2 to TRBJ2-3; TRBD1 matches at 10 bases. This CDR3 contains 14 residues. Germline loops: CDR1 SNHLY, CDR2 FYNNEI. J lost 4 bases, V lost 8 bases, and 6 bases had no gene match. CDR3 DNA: TGTGCCAGCGGCCGGGACAGGGGTGCAGATACGCAGTATTTT. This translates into CASGRDRGADTQYF.

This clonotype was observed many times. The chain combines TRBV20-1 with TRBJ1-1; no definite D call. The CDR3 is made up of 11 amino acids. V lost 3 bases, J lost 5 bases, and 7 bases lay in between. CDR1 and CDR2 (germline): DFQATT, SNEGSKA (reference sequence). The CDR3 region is CSASGETEAFF. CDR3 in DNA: TGCAGTGCTAGTGGGGAGACTGAAGCTTTCTTT.

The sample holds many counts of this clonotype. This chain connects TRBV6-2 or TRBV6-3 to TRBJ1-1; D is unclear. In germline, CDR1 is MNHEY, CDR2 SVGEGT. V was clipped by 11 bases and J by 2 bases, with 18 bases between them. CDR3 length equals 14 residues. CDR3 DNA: TGTGCCGGGTCCTTGGGAGGAGATAACACTGAAGCTTTCTTT. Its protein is CAGSLGGDNTEAFF.

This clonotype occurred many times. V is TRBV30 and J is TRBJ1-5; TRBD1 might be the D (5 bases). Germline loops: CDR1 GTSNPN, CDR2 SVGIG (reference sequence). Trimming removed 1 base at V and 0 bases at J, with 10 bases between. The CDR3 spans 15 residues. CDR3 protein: CAWSAGSISNQPQHF. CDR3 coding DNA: TGTGCCTGGAGTGCAGGGTCAATTAGCAATCAGCCCCAGCATTTT.

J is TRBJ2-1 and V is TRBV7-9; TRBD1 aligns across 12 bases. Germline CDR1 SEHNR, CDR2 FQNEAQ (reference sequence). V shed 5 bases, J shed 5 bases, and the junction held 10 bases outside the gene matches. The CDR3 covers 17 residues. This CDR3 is CASSPGQGARGNNEQFF. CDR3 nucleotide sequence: TGTGCCAGCAGCCCGGGACAGGGGGCAAGGGGTAACAATGAGCAGTTCTTC.

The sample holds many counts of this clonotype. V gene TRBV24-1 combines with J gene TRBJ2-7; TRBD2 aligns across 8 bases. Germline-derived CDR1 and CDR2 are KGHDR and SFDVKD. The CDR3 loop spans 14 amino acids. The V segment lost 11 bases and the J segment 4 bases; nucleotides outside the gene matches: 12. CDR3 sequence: CASQASGGAYEQYF. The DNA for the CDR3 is TGTGCCAGTCAGGCCAGCGGGGGAGCTTACGAGCAGTACTTC.